Listed here is a single T cell receptor (beta chain). CDR3 length: 14 amino acids. CDR1 MNHEY and CDR2 SVGAGI come from the germline V gene. The germline V and J ends were trimmed by 5 bases and 2 bases, with 9 bases remaining between them. The sample comes from a study of blood T cell repertoires in COVID-19. Study-level background: There were acute and convalescent COVID-19 samples, and they came from the United States, Italy and Spain. Nucleic acid was either cDNA or gDNA, and it came from T cells, B-cell-depleted T cells, or PBMCs.

In the authors' workflow: Amplification from reference gene primers served as the basis for estimated nucleated cell counts. TCRdb's copy holds only in-frame clones and misses some; the assay was immunoSEQ multiplex PCR. That table supplies the V and J calls and clone size; D and trimming were determined from the DNA. The data show over 150,000 clones, 80% to 90% seen once. Sequencing was carried out using peripheral blood. This sequence was found in a woman between 18 and 29 years old who had recovered from COVID-19. The rearrangement links TRBV6-5 to TRBJ1-4, with a tentative D call TRBD1 (5 bases). The CDR3 protein is CASSPDSTNEKLFF. As DNA, the CDR3 is TGTGCCAGCAGTCCAGACAGTACTAATGAAAAACTGTTTTTT.